A single T cell receptor beta chain is shown here with its context. The sample originates from a study of technical replicates of blood from several donors. Germline V gene lookup returns CDR1 SGHTA and CDR2 FQGTGA. V gave up 6 bases and J gave up 8 bases; unmatched junction bases: 2. The CDR3 length is 13 residues. This table comes from immunoSEQ multiplex PCR, and its TCRdb copy is limited to in-frame clones, with some not included. The data show 55,000 to 80,000 clones, 95% to 98% seen once. The TCR was taken from a human donor in good health. Sequenced sample: T cells isolated from PBMCs. The chain is built from TRBV7-3 and TRBJ1-6; 9 bases align to TRBD1. The DNA of the CDR3 is TGTGCCAGCAGTGGGGACAGGGATTCACCCCTCCACTTT. Its protein is CASSGDRDSPLHF.